This TCR beta chain came from a study of T cell responses to AZD1222 COVID-19 vaccine. Regarding the study as a whole: Most donors were white British and more were female, and clonal diversity was possibly underestimated. Only a handful of individuals given AZD1222 were seropositive at baseline. Repertoires in all cases were sampled only once the peak T cell response had passed. Increases in Spike-specific TCR breadth and depth were seen after two AZD1222 doses.

A note on this clone: Antigen: not known.

TCRdb keeps only in-frame clones here, not all; method: immunoSEQ multiplex PCR. The data contain 100,000 to 150,000 clones, less than 95% of them singletons. Trimming stripped 2 bases from V and 8 bases from J, with 6 bases between. The CDR3 contains 11 residues. The specimen was peripheral blood, collected on day 0 of MenACWY control vaccination. The chain combines TRBV12-3 or TRBV12-4 with TRBJ1-1, with no clear D. The TCR was taken from an adult in good health. DNA for the CDR3: TGTGCCAGCAGTTTAACCGGGGAAGCTTTCTTT. Its protein product is CASSLTGEAFF.